These T cell receptor beta chains were read from a single sample in a study of T cell responses to AZD1222 COVID-19 vaccine. TCRdb keeps only in-frame clones here, not all; method: immunoSEQ multiplex PCR. The sample includes about 220,000 clones, around 93% seen only once; the top ten take around 1%. Specimen: peripheral blood, collected on day 0 of MenACWY control vaccination. All receptors come from an adult in good health. Both conserved end residues are part of each CDR3. The order of the fields is clone size, CDR3 length, V gene, CDR3 protein. Rows give clone size only sometimes, using once, few, many, or a class for an expanded clone.

clone_size: few; cdr3_length: 16; v_call: TRBV18; cdr3_aa: CASSLGNLVGGYGYTF
clone_size: NA; cdr3_length: 14; v_call: TRBV2; cdr3_aa: CASSVQGRNQPQHF
clone_size: NA; cdr3_length: 13; v_call: TRBV24-1; cdr3_aa: CATSGSPSNEQFF
clone_size: few; cdr3_length: 13; v_call: TRBV12-3/TRBV12-4; cdr3_aa: CASSAGITQPQHF
clone_size: NA; cdr3_length: 13; v_call: TRBV6-5; cdr3_aa: CASIGQGGNGYTF
clone_size: NA; cdr3_length: 14; v_call: TRBV28; cdr3_aa: CASSLGTGFYGYTF
clone_size: NA; cdr3_length: 19; v_call: TRBV18; cdr3_aa: CASSPLPGRQGADNYGYTF
clone_size: NA; cdr3_length: 15; v_call: TRBV6-1; cdr3_aa: CASSDRDRWGYGYTF
clone_size: NA; cdr3_length: 15; v_call: TRBV18; cdr3_aa: CASSPSEVGADTQYF
clone_size: NA; cdr3_length: 15; v_call: TRBV18; cdr3_aa: CASSPQSDRNTEAFF
clone_size: NA; cdr3_length: 13; v_call: TRBV6-1; cdr3_aa: CASSEQGPTEAFF
clone_size: NA; cdr3_length: 13; v_call: TRBV28; cdr3_aa: CASSPPVNYGYTF
clone_size: NA; cdr3_length: 15; v_call: TRBV5-1; cdr3_aa: CASSSLAGGRNEQFF
clone_size: NA; cdr3_length: 14; v_call: TRBV18; cdr3_aa: CASSPPSRYTEAFF
clone_size: NA; cdr3_length: 14; v_call: TRBV6-4; cdr3_aa: CASSDPGTAYGYTF
clone_size: NA; cdr3_length: 16; v_call: TRBV15; cdr3_aa: CATSRGRASSSYEQYF
clone_size: NA; cdr3_length: 14; v_call: TRBV7-9; cdr3_aa: CASSYSGTGEKLFF
clone_size: once; cdr3_length: 14; v_call: TRBV5-1; cdr3_aa: CASSPDGTAETQYF